Listed below are T cell receptor beta chains from one sample, sequenced in a study of CD4+ T cells in melanoma. TCRdb's table, derived via immunoSEQ multiplex PCR, lists solely in-frame clones and lacks some. Of fewer than 15,000 clones listed, about 74% are singletons. The sequenced sample was cells from a culture (not recorded whether cultured in vitro). All receptors derive from a human donor with melanoma. The CDR3 runs from the conserved cysteine through the conserved F or W. The order of the fields is J gene, CDR3 length, V gene, D gene, clone size, CDR3 protein, CDR3 DNA. A D gene is named only where the DNA matches it firmly. Size values are once, few and many counts, or a class for expanded clones, and some rows have none.

TRBJ2-1 | 18 | TRBV6-1 | TRBD1 | - | CASSAAGTGLSSYNEQFF | TGTGCCAGCAGTGCCGCCGGGACAGGGCTAAGCTCCTACAATGAGCAGTTCTTC
TRBJ1-1 | 14 | TRBV5-1 | - | - | CASSAQRTQEEAFF | TGCGCCAGCAGCGCCCAGCGGACCCAGGAGGAAGCTTTCTTT
TRBJ1-3 | 16 | TRBV6-1 | - | - | CASSEALWHSGNTIYF | TGTGCCAGCAGTGAAGCGCTATGGCACTCTGGAAACACCATATATTTT
TRBJ2-5 | 15 | TRBV7-2 | - | - | CASSLQYGAGETQYF | TGTGCCAGCAGCTTGCAGTACGGGGCGGGGGAGACCCAGTACTTC
TRBJ1-1 | 11 | TRBV20-1 | - | - | CSASRVTEAFF | TGCAGTGCTAGCAGGGTGACTGAAGCTTTCTTT
TRBJ1-1 | 15 | TRBV6-5 | - | - | CASSQGGGWNTEAFF | TGTGCCAGCAGCCAAGGGGGGGGATGGAACACTGAAGCTTTCTTT
TRBJ1-1 | 18 | TRBV7-8 | TRBD1 | - | CASSLGRSDRGLNTEAFF | TGTGCCAGCAGCTTAGGCCGATCAGACAGGGGGCTGAACACTGAAGCTTTCTTT
TRBJ1-3 | 14 | TRBV4-1 | - | few | CASSSVGTTGTIYF | TGCGCCAGCAGCTCAGTCGGCACGACCGGGACCATATATTTT
TRBJ2-7 | 15 | TRBV2 | - | - | CASSVDSIIPHEQYF | TGTGCCAGCAGCGTAGACAGTATCATCCCCCACGAGCAGTACTTC
TRBJ2-5 | 16 | TRBV18 | TRBD1 | - | CASSPQTGASQETQYF | TGTGCCAGCTCACCACAGACAGGGGCGTCCCAAGAGACCCAGTACTTC
TRBJ1-4 | 15 | TRBV13 | - | few | CASSLTRATNEKLFF | TGTGCCAGCAGCCTGACTCGTGCAACTAATGAAAAACTGTTTTTT
TRBJ2-5 | 13 | TRBV29-1 | TRBD2 | - | CSAVTSGGETQYF | TGCAGCGCTGTGACTAGCGGGGGAGAGACCCAGTACTTC
TRBJ2-1 | 17 | TRBV28 | - | few | CASTSSGDTSSYNEQFF | TGTGCCAGCACCTCCTCCGGGGACACTAGCTCCTACAATGAGCAGTTCTTC
TRBJ1-3 | 17 | TRBV6-1 | - | - | CASSESQWLPAGNTIYF | TGTGCCAGCAGTGAATCCCAGTGGTTACCTGCTGGAAACACCATATATTTT
TRBJ2-3 | 14 | TRBV25-1 | - | - | CASTKGSGTDTQYF | TGTGCCAGCACCAAGGGGTCGGGCACAGATACGCAGTATTTT
TRBJ1-3 | 15 | TRBV6-5 | TRBD1 | - | CASRLQGARGNTIYF | TGTGCCAGCAGACTCCAGGGGGCAAGGGGAAACACCATATATTTT
TRBJ1-3 | 14 | TRBV19 | - | - | CASTDQGYPEAIYF | TGTGCCAGTACCGATCAGGGTTACCCTGAAGCCATATATTTT
TRBJ2-7 | 15 | TRBV7-3 | - | - | CASSLFGSSSYEQYF | TGTGCCAGCAGCTTATTTGGGAGTAGCTCCTACGAGCAGTACTTC
TRBJ1-6 | 13 | TRBV2 | - | - | CASSVGRRSPLHF | TGTGCCAGCAGTGTTGGGAGGCGCTCACCCCTCCACTTT
TRBJ2-5 | 17 | TRBV5-1 | - | - | CASSSGVGGGRGETQYF | TGCGCCAGCAGCTCCGGGGTTGGGGGGGGGCGAGGAGAGACCCAGTACTTC
TRBJ2-1 | 18 | TRBV5-6 | TRBD1 | - | CASSWGDRGLSSYNEQFF | TGTGCCAGCAGCTGGGGGGACAGGGGCTTGAGCTCCTACAATGAGCAGTTCTTC
TRBJ1-3 | 15 | TRBV18 | - | - | CASSPSPGTGNTIYF | TGTGCCAGCTCACCCTCGCCAGGGACTGGAAACACCATATATTTT
TRBJ2-3 | 12 | TRBV6-1 | - | once | CASRGNTDTQYF | TGTGCCAGCAGGGGGAACACAGATACGCAGTATTTT
TRBJ2-3 | 16 | TRBV9 | - | - | CASSGNTGFGTDTQYF | TGTGCCAGCAGCGGTAACACAGGGTTTGGCACAGATACGCAGTATTTT
TRBJ1-1 | 13 | TRBV6-6 | TRBD1 | - | CASSYQGDTEAFF | TGTGCCAGCAGTTATCAGGGGGACACTGAAGCTTTCTTT
TRBJ2-1 | 14 | TRBV7-9 | - | once | CASRAQGGYNEQFF | TGTGCCAGCAGGGCCCAGGGGGGCTACAATGAGCAGTTCTTC
TRBJ1-5 | 14 | TRBV27 | TRBD1 | - | CASSLTGANQPQHF | TGTGCCAGCAGTCTGACAGGGGCCAATCAGCCCCAGCATTTT
TRBJ2-7 | 13 | TRBV5-4 | TRBD2 | few | CASSRGVGYEQYF | TGTGCCAGCAGCCGGGGGGTCGGCTACGAGCAGTACTTC
TRBJ2-7 | 17 | TRBV9 | - | - | CASSVGQTKGSPYEQYF | TGTGCCAGCAGCGTGGGACAAACAAAAGGGTCCCCCTACGAGCAGTACTTC
TRBJ1-1 | 13 | TRBV30 | - | - | CAWSAQPNTEAFF | TGTGCCTGGAGTGCGCAGCCGAACACTGAAGCTTTCTTT
TRBJ2-2 | 14 | TRBV30 | - | - | CAWSGGFNTGELFF | TGTGCCTGGAGCGGGGGCTTTAACACCGGGGAGCTGTTTTTT
TRBJ2-2 | 14 | TRBV6-5 | - | - | CASSYSGNTGELFF | TGTGCCAGCAGTTATTCCGGGAACACCGGGGAGCTGTTTTTT
TRBJ2-7 | 16 | TRBV6-6 | - | - | CASSHRRTKEHYEQYF | TGTGCCAGCTCGCACCGCCGGACAAAAGAACACTACGAGCAGTACTTC
TRBJ1-1 | 15 | TRBV6-6 | - | - | CASSFAVDSNTEAFF | TGTGCCAGCAGTTTCGCCGTGGACAGTAACACTGAAGCTTTCTTT
TRBJ1-5 | 13 | TRBV6-5 | - | few | CASSSTRGQPQHF | TGTGCCAGCAGTTCTACTAGGGGTCAGCCCCAGCATTTT
TRBJ2-3 | 17 | TRBV5-1 | - | - | CASSYGVLAMSTDTQYF | TGCGCCAGCAGCTACGGAGTCCTAGCGATGAGCACAGATACGCAGTATTTT
TRBJ2-7 | 14 | TRBV27 | TRBD1 | - | CASMTGTGSYEQYF | TGTGCCAGCATGACCGGGACAGGATCCTACGAGCAGTACTTC
TRBJ1-2 | 14 | TRBV5-6 | - | once | CASSLRGIRSGYTF | TGTGCCAGCAGCTTGAGGGGGATCCGTAGTGGCTACACCTTC